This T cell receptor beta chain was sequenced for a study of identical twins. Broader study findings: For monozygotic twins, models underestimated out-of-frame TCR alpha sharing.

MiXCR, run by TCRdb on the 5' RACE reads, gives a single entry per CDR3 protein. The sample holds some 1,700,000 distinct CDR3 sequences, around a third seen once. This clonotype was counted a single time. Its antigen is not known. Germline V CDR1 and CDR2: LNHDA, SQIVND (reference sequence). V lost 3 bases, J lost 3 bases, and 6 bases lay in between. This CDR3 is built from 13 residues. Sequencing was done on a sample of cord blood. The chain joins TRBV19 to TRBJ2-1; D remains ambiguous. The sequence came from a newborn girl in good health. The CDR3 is CASSIYNYNEQFF. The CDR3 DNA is TGTGCCAGTAGTATCTACAACTACAATGAGCAGTTCTTC.